What follows describes a single T cell receptor beta chain. Its cognate antigen is unknown. The data stem from a study of Ad26.COV2.S vaccination and SARS-CoV-2 variants. Study conclusions and caveats: Placebo recipients had lower spike-specific TCR breadth than vaccine recipients.

CDR3 length equals 13 residues. V was cut by 4 bases and J by 6 bases, with 12 bases left in between. Germline lookup yields CDR1 SGHTA and CDR2 FQGNSA. Profiled with immunoSEQ multiplex PCR; TCRdb holds only in-frame clones, not every one. Of about 350,000 clones listed, around 90% were seen once; the top ten hold under 4%. V gene TRBV7-2 combines with J gene TRBJ1-2; D is perhaps TRBD1 (6 bases). The sample in question was peripheral blood, obtained after recovery from COVID-19. This TCR came from a human donor who had recovered from COVID-19. The CDR3 region is CASSSRGRDGYTF. The CDR3 DNA reads as TGTGCCAGCAGCTCCAGGGGTCGCGATGGCTACACCTTC.